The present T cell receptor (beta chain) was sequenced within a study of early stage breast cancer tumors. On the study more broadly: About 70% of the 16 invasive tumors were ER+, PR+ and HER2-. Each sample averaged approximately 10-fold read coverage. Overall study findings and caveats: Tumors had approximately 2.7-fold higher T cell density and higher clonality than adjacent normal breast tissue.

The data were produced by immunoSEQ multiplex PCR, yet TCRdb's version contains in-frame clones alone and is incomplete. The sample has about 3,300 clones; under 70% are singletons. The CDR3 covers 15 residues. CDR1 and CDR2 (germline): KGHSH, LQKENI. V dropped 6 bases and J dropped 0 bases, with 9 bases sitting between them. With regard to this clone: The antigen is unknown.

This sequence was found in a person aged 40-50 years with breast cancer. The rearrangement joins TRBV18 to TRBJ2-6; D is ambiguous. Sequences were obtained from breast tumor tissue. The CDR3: CASSPQNSGANVLTF. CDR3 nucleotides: TGTGCCAGCTCGCCTCAGAACTCTGGGGCCAACGTCCTGACTTTC. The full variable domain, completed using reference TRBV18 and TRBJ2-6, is NAGVMQNPRHLVRRRGQEARLRCSPMKGHSHVYWYRQLPEEGLKFMVYLQKENIIDESGMPKERFSAEFPKEGPSILRIQQVVRGDSAAYFCASSPQNSGANVLTFGAGSRLTVL.